A single sample gave rise to the 12 T cell receptor beta chains below, sequenced in a study of OX40 agonist ivuxolimab in advanced cancers. Profiling relied on immunoSEQ multiplex PCR, and the TCRdb table lists in-frame clones only, not all of them. Here the sample spans 25,000 or so clones, 75% to 85% being singletons. The starting material was CD4+ or CD8+ T cells sorted from blood, obtained in a trial of the OX40 agonist ivuxolimab. The receptors shown here come from an adult with an advanced solid tumor such as melanoma, head and neck, liver or kidney cancer.

This chain uses TRBV2 with TRBJ2-5; maybe TRBD2 (6 bases). V lost 10 bases and J 5 bases, leaving 17 bases between the germline ends. CDR1 is SNHLY, CDR2 FYNNEI, per germline. CDR3 length: 13 residues. CDR3: CATRDSSVETQYF. The CDR3 nucleotides are TGTGCCACCCGGGACTCCTCGGTGGAGACCCAGTACTTC. The whole variable domain, remainder taken from reference TRBV2 and TRBJ2-5, is EPEVTQTPSHQVTQMGQEVILRCVPISNHLYFYWYRQILGQKVEFLVSFYNNEISEKSEIFDDQFSVERPDGSNFTLKIRSTKLEDSAMYFCATRDSSVETQYFGPGTRLLVL.

A few counts support this clone. The chain employs TRBV11-2 and TRBJ2-2, with 8 bases aligning to TRBD2. The CDR3 sequence is 17 residues long. Germline loops: CDR1 SGHAT, CDR2 FQNNGV. The V segment lost 5 bases and the J segment 1 base; nucleotides outside the gene matches: 9. The CDR3 nucleotides read TGTGCCAGCAGCACGGGACTAGGGATTAAGAACACCGGGGAGCTGTTTTTT. Its protein is CASSTGLGIKNTGELFF.

This rearrangement joins TRBV7-8 to TRBJ1-1, with D unclear. Germline loops: CDR1 SGHVS, CDR2 FQNEAQ. V was shortened by 6 bases and J by 4 bases, with 9 bases between the two germline ends. The CDR3 is 12 amino acids. This CDR3 is CASSYGSTEAFF. The CDR3 DNA reads TGTGCCAGCAGTTACGGGAGCACTGAAGCTTTCTTT.

The chain is built from TRBV30 and TRBJ2-7; no definite D call. Trimming took 2 bases from V and 7 from J, leaving 12 bases between them. The germline V gene has CDR1 GTSNPN and CDR2 SVGIG (reference sequence). This CDR3 is 12 amino acids long. The CDR3 reads CAWSSLYGEQYF. The CDR3 DNA is TGTGCCTGGAGTTCCCTCTATGGGGAGCAGTACTTC. The variable domain in full, with the rest retrieved from reference TRBV30 and TRBJ2-7, is SQTIHQWPATLVQPVGSPLSLECTVEGTSNPNLYWYRQAAGRGLQLLFYSVGIGQISSEVPQNLSASRPQDRQFILSSKKLLLSDSGFYLCAWSSLYGEQYFGPGTRLTVT.

The chain links TRBV2 to TRBJ2-1; a weak D match, TRBD2 (5 bases). Germline-derived CDR1 and CDR2 are SNHLY and FYNNEI. Between the trimmed V and J ends, which lost 11 bases and 0 bases, there was a span of 17 bases. The CDR3 sequence is 15 residues long. The CDR3, as DNA: TGTGCCTCCCGGTTTATTACTAGCTCCTACAATGAGCAGTTCTTC. Translated: CASRFITSSYNEQFF.

The V call is TRBV11-2, the J call TRBJ1-1; D may be TRBD1 (6 bases). Trimming removed 6 bases from V and 1 base from J, with 12 bases in between. The CDR3 extends over 14 amino acids. Germline loops: CDR1 SGHAT, CDR2 FQNNGV. This CDR3 is CASRRGQTNTEAFF. The CDR3, as DNA: TGTGCCAGCAGACGCGGACAGACGAACACTGAAGCTTTCTTT.

V is TRBV5-3 and J is TRBJ2-7, with 8 bases lining up with TRBD1. TRBV5-3 carries the ORF label, with uncertain function. The ends lost 2 bases at V and 3 bases at J; junction bases unmatched: 4. The CDR3 has 14 amino acids. CDR3 in amino acids: CARSLRTGNYEQYF. CDR3 coding DNA: TGTGCCAGAAGCTTAAGGACAGGGAACTACGAGCAGTACTTC.

The chain uses TRBV5-1 and TRBJ2-5, with D tentatively TRBD2 (6 bases). The germline V gene has CDR1 SGHRS and CDR2 YFSETQ. V was shortened by 0 bases and J by 1 base, with 16 bases between the two germline ends. This CDR3 is built from 17 residues. Here the CDR3 DNA reads TGCGCCAGCAGCTTGGGGGTGGCTAGCGCGACCCAAGAGACCCAGTACTTC. This sequence encodes CASSLGVASATQETQYF.

The V gene is TRBV5-1, the J gene TRBJ2-5; D is possibly TRBD2 (6 bases). The germline gives CDR1 SGHRS, CDR2 YFSETQ. The CDR3 loop spans 14 amino acids. Trimming stripped 0 bases from V and 1 base from J, with 7 bases between. CDR3 DNA: TGCGCCAGCAGCTTGGAGACTAGCCAAGAGACCCAGTACTTC. Amino acids: CASSLETSQETQYF.

The chain is built from TRBV5-5 and TRBJ2-5; 10 bases agree with TRBD2. The germline gives CDR1 SGHKS, CDR2 YYEKEE (reference sequence). CDR3 length: 16 residues. The trim removed 3 bases at V and 3 bases at J, leaving 8 bases unmatched. This chain's CDR3 is CASSSRRTSGKETQYF. The CDR3 coding sequence is TGTGCCAGCAGCTCCCGGCGGACTAGCGGAAAAGAGACCCAGTACTTC.

V gene TRBV28 combines with J gene TRBJ2-5; D tentatively reads TRBD1 or TRBD2 (5 bases each). The CDR3 sequence is 13 residues long. The ends were cut back, 7 bases at V and 0 bases at J, with 9 bases in the middle. Germline CDR1 MDHEN, CDR2 SYDVKM. CDR3 DNA sequence: TGTGCCAGCACCTGGGGACACCAAGAGACCCAGTACTTC. Its protein is CASTWGHQETQYF.

This clone was detected once. CDR3 protein: CASSESPVRGRTYGYTF. The DNA of the CDR3 is TGCGCCAGCAGTGAGTCGCCCGTGCGGGGGCGCACCTATGGCTACACCTTC. The chain has TRBV10-1 and TRBJ1-2, with TRBD1 as a possible D gene (6 bases). Germline V gene sequence: CDR1 WNHNN, CDR2 SYGVQD (reference sequence). The V end was cut by 0 bases, the J end by 4 bases, with 18 bases between. This CDR3 spans 17 amino acids.